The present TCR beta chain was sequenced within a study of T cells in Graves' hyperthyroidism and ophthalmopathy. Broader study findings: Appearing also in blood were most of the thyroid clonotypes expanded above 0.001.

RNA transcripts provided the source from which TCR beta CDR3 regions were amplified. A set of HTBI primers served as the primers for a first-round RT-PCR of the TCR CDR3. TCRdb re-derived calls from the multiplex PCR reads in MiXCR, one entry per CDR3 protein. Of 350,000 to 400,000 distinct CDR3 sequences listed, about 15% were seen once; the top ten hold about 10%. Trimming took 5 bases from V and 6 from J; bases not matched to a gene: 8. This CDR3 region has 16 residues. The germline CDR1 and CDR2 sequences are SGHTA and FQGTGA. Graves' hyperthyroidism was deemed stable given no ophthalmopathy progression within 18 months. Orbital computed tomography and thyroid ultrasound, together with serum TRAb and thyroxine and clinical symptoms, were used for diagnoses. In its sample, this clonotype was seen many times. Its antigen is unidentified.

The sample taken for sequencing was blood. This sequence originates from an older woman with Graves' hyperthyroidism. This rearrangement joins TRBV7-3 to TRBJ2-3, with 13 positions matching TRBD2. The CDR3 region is CASSLGLAGVLDTQYF. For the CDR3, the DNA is TGTGCCAGCAGCCTCGGACTAGCGGGAGTACTGGATACGCAGTATTTT. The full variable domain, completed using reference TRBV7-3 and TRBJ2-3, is GAGVSQTPSNKVTEKGKYVELRCDPISGHTALYWYRQSLGQGPEFLIYFQGTGAADDSGLPNDRFFAVRPEGSVSTLKIQRTERGDSAVYLCASSLGLAGVLDTQYFGPGTRLTVL.